This paragraph reports one T cell receptor beta chain. These data originate in a study of cytomegalovirus exposure and HLA in healthy donors. Clones were read by immunoSEQ multiplex PCR, and TCRdb kept only the in-frame ones, dropping some. Of 150,000 to 200,000 clones listed, 80% to 90% are singletons. The CDR3 runs to 16 residues. Deletions cut 4 bases from V and 2 bases from J, with 14 bases between. Germline V gene lookup returns CDR1 MGHRA and CDR2 YSYEKL. V and J are TRBV4-1 and TRBJ1-4; the D is unclear. The receptor was isolated from a woman between 18 and 29 years old in good health and CMV-seronegative. Sample: PBMCs. CDR3 residues: CASSRATGLTNEKLFF. In DNA, the CDR3 is TGCGCCAGCAGCCGAGCCACCGGACTTACTAATGAAAAACTGTTTTTT.